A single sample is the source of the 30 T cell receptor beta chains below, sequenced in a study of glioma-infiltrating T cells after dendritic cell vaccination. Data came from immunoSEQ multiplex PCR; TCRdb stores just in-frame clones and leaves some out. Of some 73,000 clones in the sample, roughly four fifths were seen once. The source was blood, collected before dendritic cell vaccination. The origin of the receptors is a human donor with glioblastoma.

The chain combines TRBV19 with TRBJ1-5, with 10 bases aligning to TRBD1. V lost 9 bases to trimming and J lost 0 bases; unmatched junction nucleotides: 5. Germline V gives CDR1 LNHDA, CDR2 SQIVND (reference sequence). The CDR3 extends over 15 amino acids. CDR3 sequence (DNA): TGTGCCAGCCGGGACAGGGGTTATAGCAATCAGCCCCAGCATTTT. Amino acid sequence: CASRDRGYSNQPQHF.

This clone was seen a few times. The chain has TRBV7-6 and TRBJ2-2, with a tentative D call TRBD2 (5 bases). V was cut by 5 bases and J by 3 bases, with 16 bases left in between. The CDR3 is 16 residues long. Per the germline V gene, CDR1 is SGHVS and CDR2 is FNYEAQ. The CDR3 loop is CASSRMGYGDTGELFF. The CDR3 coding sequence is TGTGCCAGCAGCCGCATGGGCTACGGGGACACCGGGGAGCTGTTTTTT.

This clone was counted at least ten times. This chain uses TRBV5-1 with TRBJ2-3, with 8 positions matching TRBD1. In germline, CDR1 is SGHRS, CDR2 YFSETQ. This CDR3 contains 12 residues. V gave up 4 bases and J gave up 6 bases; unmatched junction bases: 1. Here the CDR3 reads CASSGQGDTQYF. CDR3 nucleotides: TGCGCCAGCAGCGGACAGGGCGATACGCAGTATTTT. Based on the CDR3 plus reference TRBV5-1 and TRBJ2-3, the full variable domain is KAGVTQTPRYLIKTRGQQVTLSCSPISGHRSVSWYQQTPGQGLQFLFEYFSETQRNKGNFPGRFSGRQFSNSRSEMNVSTLELGDSALYLCASSGQGDTQYFGPGTRLTVL.

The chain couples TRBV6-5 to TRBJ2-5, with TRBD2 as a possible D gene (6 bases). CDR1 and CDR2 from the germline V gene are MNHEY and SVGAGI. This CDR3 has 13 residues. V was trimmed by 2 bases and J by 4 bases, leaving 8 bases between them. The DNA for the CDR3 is TGTGCCAGCAGTTACCCCGGGGGAGAGACCCAGTACTTC. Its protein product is CASSYPGGETQYF.

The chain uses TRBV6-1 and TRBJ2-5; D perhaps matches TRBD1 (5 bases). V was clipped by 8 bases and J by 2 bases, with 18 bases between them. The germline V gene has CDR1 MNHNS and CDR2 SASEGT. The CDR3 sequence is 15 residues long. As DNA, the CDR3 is TGTGCCAGCGCCCTGGTGGGGCGCCGGCAAGAGACCCAGTACTTC. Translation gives CASALVGRRQETQYF.

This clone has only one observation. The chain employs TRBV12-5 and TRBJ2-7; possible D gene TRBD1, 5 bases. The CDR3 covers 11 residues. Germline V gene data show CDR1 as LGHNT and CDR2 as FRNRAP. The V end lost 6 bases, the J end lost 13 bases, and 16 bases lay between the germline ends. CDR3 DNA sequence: TGTGCTAGTGGCCTGCGGAAGGACACATACTTC. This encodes CASGLRKDTYF.

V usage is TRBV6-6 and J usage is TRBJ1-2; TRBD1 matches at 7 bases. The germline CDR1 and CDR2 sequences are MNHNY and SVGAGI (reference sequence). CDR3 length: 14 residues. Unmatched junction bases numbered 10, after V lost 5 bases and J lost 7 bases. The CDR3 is CASSHQTGLRGYTF. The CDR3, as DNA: TGTGCCAGCAGTCATCAGACAGGGTTGCGTGGCTACACCTTC.

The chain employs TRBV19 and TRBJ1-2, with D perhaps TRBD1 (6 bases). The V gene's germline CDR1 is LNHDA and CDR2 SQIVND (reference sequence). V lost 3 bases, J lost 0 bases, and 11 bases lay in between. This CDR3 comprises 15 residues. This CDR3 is CASSISDSSNYGYTF. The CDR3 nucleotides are TGTGCCAGTAGTATCTCGGACAGCTCTAACTATGGCTACACCTTC.

In nucleotides, the CDR3 is TGTGCCAGTAGTTCCAGCATTGGGGGAACTAGCGGGAGCTACAATGAGCAGTTCTTC. Protein sequence: CASSSSIGGTSGSYNEQFF. V and J are TRBV19 and TRBJ2-1; 11 bases agree with TRBD2. The germline gives CDR1 LNHDA, CDR2 SQIVND (reference sequence). CDR3 length: 19 amino acids. V lost 5 bases to trimming and J lost 3 bases; unmatched junction nucleotides: 15. Combining the CDR3 with reference TRBV19 and TRBJ2-1 gives the whole variable domain DGGITQSPKYLFRKEGQNVTLSCEQNLNHDAMYWYRQDPGQGLRLIYYSQIVNDFQKGDIAEGYSVSREKKESFPLTVTSAQKNPTAFYLCASSSSIGGTSGSYNEQFFGPGTRLTVL.

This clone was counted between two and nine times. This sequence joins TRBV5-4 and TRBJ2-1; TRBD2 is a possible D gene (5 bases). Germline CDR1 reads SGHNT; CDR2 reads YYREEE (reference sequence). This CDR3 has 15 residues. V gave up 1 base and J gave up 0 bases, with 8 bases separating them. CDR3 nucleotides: TGTGCCAGCAGCTTGTTGGGGAGCTCCTACAATGAGCAGTTCTTC. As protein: CASSLLGSSYNEQFF.

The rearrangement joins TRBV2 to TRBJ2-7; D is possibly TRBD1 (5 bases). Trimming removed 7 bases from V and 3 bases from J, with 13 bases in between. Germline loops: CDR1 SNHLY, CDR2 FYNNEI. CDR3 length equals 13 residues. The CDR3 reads CASTWGPNYEQYF. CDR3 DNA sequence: TGTGCCAGCACCTGGGGCCCGAACTACGAGCAGTACTTC. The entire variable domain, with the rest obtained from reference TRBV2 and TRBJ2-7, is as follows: EPEVTQTPSHQVTQMGQEVILRCVPISNHLYFYWYRQILGQKVEFLVSFYNNEISEKSEIFDDQFSVERPDGSNFTLKIRSTKLEDSAMYFCASTWGPNYEQYFGPGTRLTVT.

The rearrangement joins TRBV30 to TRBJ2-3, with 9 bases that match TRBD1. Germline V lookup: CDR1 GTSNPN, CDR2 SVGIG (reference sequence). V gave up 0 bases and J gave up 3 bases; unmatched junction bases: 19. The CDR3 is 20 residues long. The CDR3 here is CAWSVHSGWGQGRRTDTQYF. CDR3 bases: TGTGCCTGGAGTGTACATTCAGGTTGGGGACAGGGCCGAAGGACAGATACGCAGTATTTT.

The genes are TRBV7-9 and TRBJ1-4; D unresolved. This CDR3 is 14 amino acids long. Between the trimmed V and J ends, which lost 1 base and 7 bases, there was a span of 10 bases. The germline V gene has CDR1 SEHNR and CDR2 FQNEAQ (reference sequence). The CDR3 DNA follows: TGTGCCAGCAGCTTAGGGGCCGCGGGTGAAAAACTGTTTTTT. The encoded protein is CASSLGAAGEKLFF. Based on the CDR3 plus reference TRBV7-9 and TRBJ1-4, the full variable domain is DTGVSQNPRHKITKRGQNVTFRCDPISEHNRLYWYRQTLGQGPEFLTYFQNEAQLEKSRLLSDRFSAERPKGSFSTLEIQRTEQGDSAMYLCASSLGAAGEKLFFGSGTQLSVL.

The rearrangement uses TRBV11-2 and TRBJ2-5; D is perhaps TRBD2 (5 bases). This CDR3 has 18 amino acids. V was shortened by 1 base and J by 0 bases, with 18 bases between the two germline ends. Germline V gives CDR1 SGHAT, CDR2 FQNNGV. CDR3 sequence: CASSLVRGSAAYQETQYF. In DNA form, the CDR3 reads TGTGCCAGCAGCTTAGTCCGGGGAAGCGCGGCTTACCAAGAGACCCAGTACTTC.

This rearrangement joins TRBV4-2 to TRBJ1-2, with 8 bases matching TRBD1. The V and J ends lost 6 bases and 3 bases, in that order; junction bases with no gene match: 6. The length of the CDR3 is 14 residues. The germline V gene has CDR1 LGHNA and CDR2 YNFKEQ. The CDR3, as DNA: TGTGCCAGCAGACAGGGACAGGACGACTATGGCTACACCTTC. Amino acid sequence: CASRQGQDDYGYTF.

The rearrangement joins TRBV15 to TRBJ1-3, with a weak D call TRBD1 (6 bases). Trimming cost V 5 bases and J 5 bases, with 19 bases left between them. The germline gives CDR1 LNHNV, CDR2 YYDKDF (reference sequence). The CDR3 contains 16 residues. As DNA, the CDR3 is TGTGCCACCAGCGCACCCCGGGACAAAGTACGAAACACCATATATTTT. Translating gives CATSAPRDKVRNTIYF.

CDR3 sequence: CASSVVLGKRIIYNEQFF. CDR3 nucleotides: TGTGCCAGCAGCGTAGTTCTTGGGAAGCGGATAATCTACAATGAGCAGTTCTTC. The chain joins TRBV9 to TRBJ2-1; weak D call: TRBD2 (5 bases). V was clipped by 0 bases and J by 3 bases, with 19 bases between them. The CDR3 extends over 18 amino acids. From germline, CDR1 is SGDLS and CDR2 YYNGEE.

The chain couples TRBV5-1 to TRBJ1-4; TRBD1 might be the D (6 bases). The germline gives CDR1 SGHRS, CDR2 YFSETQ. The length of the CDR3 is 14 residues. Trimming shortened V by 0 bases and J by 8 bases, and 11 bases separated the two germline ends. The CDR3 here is CASSLEDRGEKLFF. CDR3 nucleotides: TGCGCCAGCAGCTTGGAGGATAGGGGGGAAAAACTGTTTTTT.

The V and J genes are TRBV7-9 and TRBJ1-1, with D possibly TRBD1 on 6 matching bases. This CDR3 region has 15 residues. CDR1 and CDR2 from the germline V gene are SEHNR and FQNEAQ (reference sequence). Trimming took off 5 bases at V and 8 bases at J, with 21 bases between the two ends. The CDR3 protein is CASSLLAGTPAEAFF. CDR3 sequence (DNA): TGTGCCAGCAGCCTCCTCGCTGGGACACCGGCCGAAGCTTTCTTT.

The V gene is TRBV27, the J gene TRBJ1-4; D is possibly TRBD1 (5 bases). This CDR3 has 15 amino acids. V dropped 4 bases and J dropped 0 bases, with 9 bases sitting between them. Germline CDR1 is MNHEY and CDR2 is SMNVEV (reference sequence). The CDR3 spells CASSYLGATNEKLFF. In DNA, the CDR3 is TGTGCCAGCAGTTATCTAGGGGCAACTAATGAAAAACTGTTTTTT.

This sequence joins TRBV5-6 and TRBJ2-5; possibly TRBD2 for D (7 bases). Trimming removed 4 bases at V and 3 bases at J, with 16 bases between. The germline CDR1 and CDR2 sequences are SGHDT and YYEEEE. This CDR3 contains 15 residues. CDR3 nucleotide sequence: TGTGCCAGCAGCCGGGGGGCGTGGCAAAAAGAGACCCAGTACTTC. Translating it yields CASSRGAWQKETQYF.

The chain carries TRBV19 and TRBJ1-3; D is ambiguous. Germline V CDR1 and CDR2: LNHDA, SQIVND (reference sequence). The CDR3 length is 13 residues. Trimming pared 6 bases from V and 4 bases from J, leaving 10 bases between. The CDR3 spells CASSLSGGNTIYF. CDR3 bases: TGTGCCAGTAGCCTATCCGGGGGAAACACCATATATTTT.

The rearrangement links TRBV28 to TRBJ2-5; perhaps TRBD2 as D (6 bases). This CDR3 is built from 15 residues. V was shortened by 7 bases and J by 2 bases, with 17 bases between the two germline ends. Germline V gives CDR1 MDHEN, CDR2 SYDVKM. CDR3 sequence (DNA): TGTGCCAGCAACCTGGGGGGTAGTAAGCAAGAGACCCAGTACTTC. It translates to CASNLGGSKQETQYF.

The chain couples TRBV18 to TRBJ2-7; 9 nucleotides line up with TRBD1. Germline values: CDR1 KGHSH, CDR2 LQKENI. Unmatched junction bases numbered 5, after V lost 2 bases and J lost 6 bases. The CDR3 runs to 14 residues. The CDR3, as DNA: TGTGCCAGCTCACCAAGGGGACAGGGTGGCGAGCAGTACGTC. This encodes CASSPRGQGGEQYV.

CDR3 bases: TGCAGCGTGACGACAGACCAATATAGCAATCAGCCCCAGCATTTT. Its translation is CSVTTDQYSNQPQHF. J is TRBJ1-5 and V is TRBV29-1; possible D gene TRBD1, 5 bases. CDR3 length: 15 amino acids. The V end lost 6 bases, the J end lost 0 bases, and 15 bases lay between the germline ends. Germline values: CDR1 SQVTM, CDR2 ANQGSEA.

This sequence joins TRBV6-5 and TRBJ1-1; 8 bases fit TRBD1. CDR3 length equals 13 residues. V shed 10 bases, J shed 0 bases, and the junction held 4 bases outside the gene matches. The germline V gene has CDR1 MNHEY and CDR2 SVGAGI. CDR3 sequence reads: CATWTGLNTEAFF. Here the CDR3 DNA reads TGTGCCACCTGGACAGGGTTGAACACTGAAGCTTTCTTT.

CDR3 nucleotides: TGTGCCAGCAGCGTACAGGGGGCTTCCACCTACAATGAGCAGTTCTTC. This translates into CASSVQGASTYNEQFF. The genes are TRBV7-3 and TRBJ2-1; 9 bases fit TRBD1. V shed 5 bases and J 2 bases; nucleotides not matched to a gene: 7. There are 16 residues in the CDR3. The germline V gene has CDR1 SGHTA and CDR2 FQGTGA.

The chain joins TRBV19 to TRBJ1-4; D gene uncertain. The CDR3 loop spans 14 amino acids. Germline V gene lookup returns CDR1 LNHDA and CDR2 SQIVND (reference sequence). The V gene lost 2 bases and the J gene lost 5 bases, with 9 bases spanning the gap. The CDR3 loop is CASSIQAINEKLFF. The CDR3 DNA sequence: TGTGCCAGTAGTATACAGGCAATCAATGAAAAACTGTTTTTT.

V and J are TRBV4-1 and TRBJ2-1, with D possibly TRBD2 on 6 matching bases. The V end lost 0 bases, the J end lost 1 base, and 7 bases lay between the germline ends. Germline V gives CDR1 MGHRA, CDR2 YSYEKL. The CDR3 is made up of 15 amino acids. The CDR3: CASSQEEGSYNEQFF. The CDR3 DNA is TGCGCCAGCAGCCAAGAGGAGGGATCCTACAATGAGCAGTTCTTC.

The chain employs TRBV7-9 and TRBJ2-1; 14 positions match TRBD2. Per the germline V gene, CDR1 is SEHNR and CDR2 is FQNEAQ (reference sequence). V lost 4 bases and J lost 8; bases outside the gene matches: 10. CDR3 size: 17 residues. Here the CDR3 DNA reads TGTGCCAGCAGCTCCCGGACTAGCGGGGGGCAGATTCATGAGCAGTTCTTC. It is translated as CASSSRTSGGQIHEQFF. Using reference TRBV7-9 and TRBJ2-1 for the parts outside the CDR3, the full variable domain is DTGVSQNPRHKITKRGQNVTFRCDPISEHNRLYWYRQTLGQGPEFLTYFQNEAQLEKSRLLSDRFSAERPKGSFSTLEIQRTEQGDSAMYLCASSSRTSGGQIHEQFFGPGTRLTVL.